The present T cell receptor (beta chain) was sequenced within a study of beta chain features in type 1 diabetes. The authors reverse transcribed all of the isolated RNA, so sequencing captured expressed TCRB transcripts. Clones were sequenced by immunoSEQ multiplex PCR, and TCRdb holds only the in-frame ones, with some missing. The profile covers about 900,000 clones, with roughly a sixth appearing a single time and 0.023% taken by the ten largest. The ends lost 3 bases at V and 5 bases at J; junction bases unmatched: 5. The germline V gene has CDR1 LNHDA and CDR2 SQIVND (reference sequence). CDR3 length: 14 amino acids. The authors took one heparinised blood draw, averaging roughly 100 mL, from each donor.

The chain is built from TRBV19 and TRBJ2-7, with 9 bases fitting TRBD2. The sequencing input was naive CD4+ T cells from blood. The clonotype was recovered from a woman aged 18-29 years in good health. DNA for the CDR3: TGTGCCAGTAGTATTGGACTAGCGAGAAACGAGCAGTACTTC. This codes for CASSIGLARNEQYF.